The 9 T cell receptor beta chains below all came from one sample that was sequenced in a study of cytomegalovirus exposure and HLA in healthy donors. PCR used 60 Vbeta primers and 13 Jbeta primers. TCRdb's copy holds only in-frame clones and misses some; the assay was immunoSEQ multiplex PCR. The sample lists 85,000 to 120,000 clones, around 68% occurring once. Material: PBMCs. These TCRs come from a human donor in good health.

This chain joins TRBV5-4 and TRBJ2-1; weak D call: TRBD2 (6 bases). V lost 2 bases, J lost 0 bases, and 9 bases lay in between. The CDR3 covers 15 residues. The V gene's germline CDR1 is SGHNT and CDR2 YYREEE (reference sequence). DNA for the CDR3: TGTGCCAGCAGCTTCGAACTAGCCTCCTACAATGAGCAGTTCTTC. Protein: CASSFELASYNEQFF.

CDR3 sequence reads: CASSLRSGNNQPQHF. The DNA for the CDR3 is TGTGCCAGCAGCTTGAGATCAGGGAATAATCAGCCCCAGCATTTT. V gene TRBV7-2 combines with J gene TRBJ1-5, with D possibly being TRBD1 (5 bases). This CDR3 is built from 15 residues. V was clipped by 3 bases and J by 4 bases, with 13 bases between them. The germline V gene has CDR1 SGHTA and CDR2 FQGNSA.

The rearrangement joins TRBV7-9 to TRBJ2-5; 7 nucleotides align to TRBD2. The germline gives CDR1 SEHNR, CDR2 FQNEAQ (reference sequence). The CDR3 runs to 14 residues. V gave up 4 bases and J gave up 5 bases; unmatched junction bases: 7. CDR3 nucleotide sequence: TGTGCCAGCAGCTGGTGGGAGGGGCTCGAGACCCAGTACTTC. Translating it yields CASSWWEGLETQYF.

This clone came up a few times. The rearrangement joins TRBV10-3 to TRBJ2-6; weak D call: TRBD1 (6 bases). Germline values: CDR1 ENHRY, CDR2 SYGVKD. The CDR3 has 16 amino acids. V lost 5 bases and J lost 0, with 11 bases in between. The CDR3 reads CAISPTQGSGANVLTF. As DNA, the CDR3 is TGTGCCATCAGTCCGACACAGGGCTCTGGGGCCAACGTCCTGACTTTC.

V is TRBV5-1 and J is TRBJ2-7; a weak D match, TRBD2 (6 bases). The CDR3 runs 16 residues. Germline V gene data show CDR1 as SGHRS and CDR2 as YFSETQ. The V end lost 0 bases, the J end lost 1 base, and 14 bases lay between the germline ends. CDR3 residues: CASSLVSGEASYEQYF. DNA for the CDR3: TGCGCCAGCAGCTTGGTATCTGGGGAGGCATCCTACGAGCAGTACTTC.

This clone was counted a few times. V and J are TRBV11-2 and TRBJ2-7; 11 bases are a match to TRBD1. This CDR3 is built from 15 residues. With V trimmed by 5 bases and J by 6 bases, 9 bases remained unmatched. Germline lookup yields CDR1 SGHAT and CDR2 FQNNGV. The CDR3 is CASSVGGTGGGEQYF. The CDR3 coding sequence is TGTGCCAGCAGCGTCGGTGGGACAGGGGGGGGCGAGCAGTACTTC.

This clone appeared a few times. V is TRBV5-6 and J is TRBJ1-1, with 9 positions matching TRBD1. This CDR3 is 15 amino acids long. Germline V CDR1 and CDR2: SGHDT, YYEEEE. Trimming at V came to 4 bases and at J to 1 base, leaving 5 bases not matched to a gene. CDR3 coding DNA: TGTGCCAGCAGCGGACGGGACAGGGCGAACACTGAAGCTTTCTTT. It specifies CASSGRDRANTEAFF.

The chain has TRBV18 and TRBJ2-1; D gene uncertain. Germline CDR1 and CDR2: KGHSH and LQKENI. CDR3 length: 14 residues. Trimming removed 3 bases at V and 4 bases at J, with 10 bases between. CDR3 in DNA: TGTGCCAGCTCACCCTCCCAGAATTACAATGAGCAGTTCTTC. The encoded protein is CASSPSQNYNEQFF.

This sequence joins TRBV5-4 and TRBJ1-1; D is undetermined. CDR1 SGHNT and CDR2 YYREEE come from the germline V gene (reference sequence). V lost 2 bases and J lost 6, with 5 bases in between. The CDR3 loop spans 11 amino acids. CDR3 in amino acids: CASSFGAEAFF. CDR3 nucleotides: TGTGCCAGCAGCTTCGGGGCTGAAGCTTTCTTT. The variable domain in full, with the rest retrieved from reference TRBV5-4 and TRBJ1-1, is ETGVTQSPTHLIKTRGQQVTLRCSSQSGHNTVSWYQQALGQGPQFIFQYYREEENGRGNFPPRFSGLQFPNYSSELNVNALELDDSALYLCASSFGAEAFFGQGTRLTVV.